This TCR beta chain was identified during a study of T cells in Graves' hyperthyroidism and ophthalmopathy. The study's findings and limits: Blood also contained most expanded thyroid clonotypes above 0.001.

The length of the CDR3 is 18 residues. Trimming took 2 bases from V and 4 from J, leaving 23 bases between them. Germline CDR1 is MNHNS and CDR2 is SASEGT. There are many counts of this clonotype. Its antigen remains unidentified. Patients with ophthalmopathy all had a Clinical Activity Score of at least 3, a NOSPECS grade of at least 4 and duration under 3 months. A patient was excluded if there was uncontrolled infection, other autoimmune disease, pregnancy or lactation. Orbital computed tomography and thyroid ultrasound, together with serum TRAb and thyroxine and clinical symptoms, were used for diagnoses. RNA transcripts gave rise to amplified TCR beta CDR3 regions. An initial round of RT-PCR targeting the TCR CDR3 relied on the HTBI primer set. TCRdb recomputed calls from the multiplex PCR reads with MiXCR, one row per CDR3 protein. The table includes over 500,000 distinct CDR3 sequences, over 15% detected once.

Sequencing was done on a sample of blood. The TCR originated in a woman younger than 30 with Graves' ophthalmopathy. The J gene is TRBJ1-1, the V gene TRBV6-1; D not certain. The CDR3 coding sequence is TGTGCCAGCAGTGAATTCTCTTGGCAGTTGGTACGCGGCACTGAAGCTTTCTTT. Residues: CASSEFSWQLVRGTEAFF.